Presented here are 7 T cell receptor beta chains from one specimen sequenced in a study of blood T cell repertoires in COVID-19. Sequenced by immunoSEQ multiplex PCR; TCRdb stores in-frame clones only, minus some. The sample shows hundreds of thousands of clones, about nine tenths of them seen only once. Sequencing was performed on peripheral blood. The receptor source for this set is a woman aged 25-40 years with COVID-19, enrolled during active disease.

The CDR3 DNA reads TGTGCCAGCAGCGTAGGAACTCTGAGGGATGAGCAGTTCTTC. The encoded protein is CASSVGTLRDEQFF. This rearrangement joins TRBV9 to TRBJ2-1; possible D gene TRBD2, 5 bases. The V gene lost 0 bases and the J gene lost 8 bases, with 12 bases spanning the gap. The germline V gene has CDR1 SGDLS and CDR2 YYNGEE. This CDR3 region has 14 residues.

The chain has TRBV5-1 and TRBJ1-4; the D gene is possibly TRBD1 (5 bases). In germline, CDR1 is SGHRS, CDR2 YFSETQ. The CDR3 has 15 amino acids. The V gene lost 0 bases and the J gene lost 14 bases, with 20 bases spanning the gap. Here the CDR3 reads CASSLGQGDFLGLFF. CDR3 bases: TGCGCCAGCAGCTTGGGCCAGGGTGATTTTTTGGGGCTGTTTTTT.

This clone has just one count. The chain joins TRBV27 to TRBJ1-2, with a possible D match to TRBD1 (6 bases). Per the germline V gene, CDR1 is MNHEY and CDR2 is SMNVEV (reference sequence). CDR3 length: 14 residues. V shed 5 bases and J shed 1 base, with 11 bases lying between them. The CDR3 nucleotides read TGTGCCAGCAGTGGAAGGGACAATAACTATGGCTACACCTTC. It is translated as CASSGRDNNYGYTF.

This sequence joins TRBV19 and TRBJ2-3; 10 bases match TRBD1. In germline, CDR1 is LNHDA, CDR2 SQIVND (reference sequence). The CDR3 covers 12 residues. J gave up 4 bases and V 8 bases, and 0 bases lay outside the gene matches. CDR3 coding DNA: TGTGCCAGTGGACAGGGGGCAGATACGCAGTATTTT. It translates to CASGQGADTQYF.

V and J are TRBV6-2 or TRBV6-3 and TRBJ2-7; tentatively, D is TRBD2 (6 bases). CDR1 is MNHEY, CDR2 SVGEGT, per germline. Trimming took 2 bases from V and 7 from J, leaving 15 bases between them. The length of the CDR3 is 14 residues. The CDR3: CASSYPLTSREQYF. For the CDR3, the DNA is TGTGCCAGCAGTTACCCACTGACTAGTCGGGAGCAGTACTTC.

This chain joins TRBV6-6 and TRBJ2-6; the match to TRBD1 covers 7 bases. The junction had 2 bases not matched to a gene; V was cut back by 7 bases and J by 2 bases. In germline, CDR1 is MNHNY, CDR2 SVGAGI (reference sequence). There are 14 residues in the CDR3. In nucleotides, the CDR3 is TGTGCCAGCATAGGGGGCGCTGGGGCCAACGTCCTGACTTTC. The encoded protein is CASIGGAGANVLTF.

V usage is TRBV2 and J usage is TRBJ2-2; TRBD1 is a possible D gene (6 bases). Germline lookup yields CDR1 SNHLY and CDR2 FYNNEI. Trimming removed 5 bases at V and 8 bases at J, with 9 bases between. This CDR3 contains 12 residues. In DNA form, the CDR3 reads TGTGCCAGCAGTCCAGGGGCAGGGGAGCTGTTTTTT. Amino acid sequence: CASSPGAGELFF.